The clone carrying this T cell receptor beta chain appeared a few times. Its antigen is currently unknown. V gave up 6 bases and J gave up 4 bases, with 13 bases separating them. Germline values: CDR1 MNHNS, CDR2 SASEGT. The CDR3 runs 15 residues. This sample stems from a study of cytomegalovirus exposure and HLA in healthy donors. At the level of the study: The study's early data release held 75 million to 95 million unique TCRs from HLA-typed donors.

General study points: The investigators catalogued 150 to 200 TCR beta chains as cytomegalovirus-associated. The only immune exposure information that was available was CMV serostatus. Near-uniform donor sequencing depth was presumed by presence/absence analyses.

The PCR was carried out with 60 Vbeta primers and 13 Jbeta primers. Profiled with immunoSEQ multiplex PCR; TCRdb holds only in-frame clones, not every one. The table has around 93,000 clones, about four fifths seen once; the top ten hold 3% to 4%. The V gene is TRBV6-1, the J gene TRBJ2-6; D perhaps matches TRBD2 (6 bases). The source of this sequence is a middle-aged woman in good health and CMV-seronegative. Specimen: PBMCs. CDR3 sequence reads: CASREGIAGANVLTF. In DNA form, the CDR3 reads TGTGCCAGCAGGGAGGGGATTGCAGGGGCCAACGTCCTGACTTTC.